The entry below gives a single T cell receptor beta chain sequence along with its context. This sample stems from a study of shared clonotypes between healthy human individuals. The length of the CDR3 is 19 residues. V lost 0 bases and J lost 0; bases outside the gene matches: 11. The germline V gene encodes CDR1 SGDLS and CDR2 YYNGEE. Sequencing was performed with immunoSEQ multiplex PCR; in TCRdb, only in-frame clones are kept and a portion is missing. The data hold about 1.1 million clones, with about 84% observed a single time. Into CD45RA+ naive and CD45RA-negative memory subsets, the CD4+ cells were split.

The V and J genes are TRBV9 and TRBJ2-1; 8 bases are a match to TRBD2. The receptor's source is a man aged 18 to 29 in good health. Some clones in this sample may be carry-over from other donors' samples. Sample: memory CD4+ T cells from PBMCs. Subset specified: CD45RA-negative fraction. As DNA, the CDR3 is TGTGCCAGCAGCGTAGACGGACTAGCAAGTCAGGGCTCCTACAATGAGCAGTTCTTC. Amino acid sequence: CASSVDGLASQGSYNEQFF.